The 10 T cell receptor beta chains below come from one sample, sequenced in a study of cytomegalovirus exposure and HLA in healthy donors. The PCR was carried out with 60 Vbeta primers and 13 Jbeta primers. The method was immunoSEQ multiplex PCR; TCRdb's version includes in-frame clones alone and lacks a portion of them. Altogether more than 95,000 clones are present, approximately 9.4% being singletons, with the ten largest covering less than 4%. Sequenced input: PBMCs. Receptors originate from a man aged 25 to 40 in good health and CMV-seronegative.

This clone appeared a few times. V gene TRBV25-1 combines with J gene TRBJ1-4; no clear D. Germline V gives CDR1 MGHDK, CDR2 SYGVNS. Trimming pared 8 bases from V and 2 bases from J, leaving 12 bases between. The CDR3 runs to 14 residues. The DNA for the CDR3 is TGTGCCAGCGGAAACCCGGGTACTAATGAAAAACTGTTTTTT. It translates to CASGNPGTNEKLFF. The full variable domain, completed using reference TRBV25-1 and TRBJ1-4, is EADIYQTPRYLVIGTGKKITLECSQTMGHDKMYWYQQDPGMELHLIHYSYGVNSTEKGDLSSESTVSRIRTEHFPLTLESARPSHTSQYLCASGNPGTNEKLFFGSGTQLSVL.

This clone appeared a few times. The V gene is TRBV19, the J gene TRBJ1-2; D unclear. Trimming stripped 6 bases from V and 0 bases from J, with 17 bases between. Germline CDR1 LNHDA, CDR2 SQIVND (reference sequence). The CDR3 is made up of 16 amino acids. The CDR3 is CASSKDIFTANYGYTF. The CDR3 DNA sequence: TGTGCCAGTAGCAAAGATATTTTCACGGCTAACTATGGCTACACCTTC.

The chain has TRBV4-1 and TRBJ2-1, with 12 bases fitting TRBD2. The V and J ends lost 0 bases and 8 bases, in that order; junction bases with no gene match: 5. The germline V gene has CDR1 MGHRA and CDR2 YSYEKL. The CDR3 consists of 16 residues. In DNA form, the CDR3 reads TGCGCCAGCAGCCAAGAAGGGACTAGCGGGTGGGATGAGCAGTTCTTC. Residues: CASSQEGTSGWDEQFF.

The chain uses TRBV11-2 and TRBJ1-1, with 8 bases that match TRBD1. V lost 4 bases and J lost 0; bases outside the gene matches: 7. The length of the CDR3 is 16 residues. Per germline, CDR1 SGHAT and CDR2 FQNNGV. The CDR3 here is CASSSRQGPMNTEAFF. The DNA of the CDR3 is TGTGCCAGCAGCTCTCGACAGGGGCCCATGAACACTGAAGCTTTCTTT.

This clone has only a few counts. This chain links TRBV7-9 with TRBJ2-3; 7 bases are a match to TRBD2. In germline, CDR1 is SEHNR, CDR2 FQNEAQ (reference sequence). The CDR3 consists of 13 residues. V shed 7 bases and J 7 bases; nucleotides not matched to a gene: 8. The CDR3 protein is CASIGLAGYTQYF. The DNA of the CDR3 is TGTGCCAGCATCGGATTAGCGGGCTATACGCAGTATTTT.

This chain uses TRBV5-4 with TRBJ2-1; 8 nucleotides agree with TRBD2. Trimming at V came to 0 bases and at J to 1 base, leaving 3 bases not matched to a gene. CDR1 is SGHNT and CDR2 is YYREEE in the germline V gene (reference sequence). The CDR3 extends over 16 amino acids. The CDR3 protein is CASSLASGRSYNEQFF. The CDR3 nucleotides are TGTGCCAGCAGCTTGGCGAGCGGGAGATCCTACAATGAGCAGTTCTTC.

The CDR3 bases are TGTGCCAGCAGCTTAACAGGGGACAGCTATGGCTACACCTTC. It translates to CASSLTGDSYGYTF. The chain recombines TRBV7-9 with TRBJ1-2, with 7 positions matching TRBD1. The junction had 4 bases not matched to a gene; V was cut back by 2 bases and J by 4 bases. CDR3 length: 14 residues. The V gene's germline CDR1 is SEHNR and CDR2 FQNEAQ (reference sequence).

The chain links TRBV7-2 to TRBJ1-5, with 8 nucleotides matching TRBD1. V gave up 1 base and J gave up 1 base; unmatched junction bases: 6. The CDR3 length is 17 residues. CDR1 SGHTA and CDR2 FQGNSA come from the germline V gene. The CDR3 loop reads CASSLVGTGGSNQPQHF. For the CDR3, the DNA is TGTGCCAGCAGCTTAGTCGGGACAGGAGGAAGCAATCAGCCCCAGCATTTT.

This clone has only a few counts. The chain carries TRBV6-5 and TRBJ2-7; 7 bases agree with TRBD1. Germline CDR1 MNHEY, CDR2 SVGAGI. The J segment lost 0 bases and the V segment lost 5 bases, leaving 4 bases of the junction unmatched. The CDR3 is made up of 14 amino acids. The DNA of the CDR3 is TGTGCCAGCAGTGAAGGGGACAGCTCCTACGAGCAGTACTTC. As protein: CASSEGDSSYEQYF.

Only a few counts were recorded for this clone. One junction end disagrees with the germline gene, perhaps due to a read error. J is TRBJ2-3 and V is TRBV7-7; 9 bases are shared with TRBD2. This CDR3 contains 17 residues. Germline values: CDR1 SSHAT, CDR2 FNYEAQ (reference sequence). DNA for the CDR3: TGTGCTAGCAGCTTAATGTATAGCGGGGGAACGGTAGATACGCAGTATTTT. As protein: CASSLMYSGGTVDTQYF.